This TCR beta chain was retrieved from a study of regulatory T cells in long-lasting Graves disease. Notes on the study in general: Among the persistent patients, 2,741 public clonotypes were shared, more than the 850 to 1,000 shared among new patients.

Germline-derived CDR1 and CDR2 are SQVTM and ANQGSEA. This CDR3 is 16 amino acids long. The V gene lost 1 base and the J gene lost 5 bases, with 20 bases spanning the gap. This clonotype was observed a few times. Its target is unknown. Through Arm-PCR of CDR3 regions and iRepertoire HTBI primers, TCR beta libraries were built. In TCRdb, the multiplex PCR reads were re-called with MiXCR into one record per CDR3 protein. The sample carries some 440,000 distinct CDR3 sequences, 20% to 25% recorded once. Time point of the sample: persistent/refractory GD, antithyroid drugs over 5 years with positive TRAb. RNA extracted from PBMCs served as the sequencing template. It was by American Thyroid Association guidelines that Graves' disease was diagnosed. All patients originated from an endocrinology department located in Xi'an, China. EDTA tubes were used for drawing approximately 8.4 milliliters of peripheral blood.

Sample: peripheral blood mononuclear cells (PBMCs), taken when the disease was refractory, from a patient treated with antithyroid drugs. The sequence came from a female donor with Graves disease. The rearrangement uses TRBV29-1 and TRBJ2-5; D is unclear. The CDR3 DNA reads as TGCAGCGTTGAAGTTCCGGACCGTCGAACGTGGGAGACCCAGTACTTC. Its protein is CSVEVPDRRTWETQYF.